This T cell receptor beta chain derives from a study of T cell responses to AZD1222 COVID-19 vaccine. Study-wide results and limits: Spike-specific TCR breadth rose after two AZD1222 doses, and depth rose as well. It was only a handful of AZD1222 recipients who were seropositive at baseline. In the spike-specific TCR repertoire, nearly half reportedly target unmutated variant regions.

Regarding this clone: Its specificity is unknown.

This CDR3 is built from 15 residues. Looked up from germline, CDR1 is SGDLS and CDR2 is YYNGEE. V gave up 5 bases and J gave up 7 bases, with 21 bases separating them. Second doses were pooled across both intervals (about 4 or about 12 weeks). Using immunoSEQ multiplex PCR, the repertoire was profiled, and TCRdb retains in-frame clones only, with some absent. This repertoire shows over 120,000 clones, 86% found once; its top ten account for approximately 5%. The receptor's source is an adult who received the AZD1222 COVID-19 vaccine. The sequencing here drew on peripheral blood, taken 28 days after the second AZD1222 dose. The J gene is TRBJ1-2, the V gene TRBV9, with a tentative D call TRBD1 (6 bases). CDR3 DNA: TGTGCCAGCAGTCAAAGCGGCGGGGGCTTAGGTGGCTACACCTTC. Translated, it gives CASSQSGGGLGGYTF.